This T cell receptor beta chain was recovered during a study of beta chain features in type 1 diabetes. This clone was observed a handful of times. Of the isolated RNA, all was reverse transcribed, and so the sequenced material was expressed TCRB transcripts. Only in-frame clones appear in the TCRdb table, and some are missing; sequencing was by immunoSEQ multiplex PCR. The repertoire has about 350,000 clones, roughly a fifth of them found once; the top ten carry approximately 0.046%. Each of the sorted populations had a purity greater than 98%. CDR1 SQVTM and CDR2 ANQGSEA come from the germline V gene. The CDR3 length is 14 residues. The trim removed 4 bases at V and 4 bases at J, leaving 2 bases unmatched.

The receptor comes from a woman in her late teens or twenties in good health. The material sequenced was naive CD4+ T cells from blood. V and J are TRBV29-1 and TRBJ2-4; TRBD2 aligns across 12 bases. The CDR3 sequence is CSVGTSGGKNIQYF. The CDR3 DNA follows: TGCAGCGTTGGTACTAGCGGGGGGAAAAACATTCAGTACTTC.